This T cell receptor beta chain was found in a study of T cells in Graves' hyperthyroidism and ophthalmopathy. The study, taken as a whole, reports: Most thyroid clonotypes with frequency above 0.001 were detected in blood.

This clonotype was observed a handful of times. The antigen is unknown. TCR beta CDR3 sequences were amplified from RNA transcripts. With the HTBI primer set, the TCR CDR3 went through a first round of RT-PCR. Using its own MiXCR run on the multiplex PCR reads, TCRdb lists one record per CDR3 protein. This sample yields 730,000 or so distinct CDR3 sequences, of which 18% are seen a single time; 16% belongs to the top ten. CDR3 length: 15 amino acids. From germline, CDR1 is LNHDA and CDR2 SQIVND (reference sequence). The V end lost 3 bases, the J end lost 0 bases, and 11 bases lay between the germline ends. A patient was excluded if there was uncontrolled infection, other autoimmune disease, pregnancy or lactation. Based on clinical symptoms, serum thyroxine and TRAb, thyroid ultrasound and orbital computed tomography, diagnoses were reached.

The chain joins TRBV19 to TRBJ1-1, with a tentative D call TRBD1 (6 bases). Sequenced input: blood. This receptor was obtained from a woman between 50 and 59 years old with Graves' hyperthyroidism that later progressed to Graves' ophthalmopathy. The CDR3 reads CASSIEGELNTEAFF. For the CDR3, the DNA is TGTGCCAGTAGTATTGAGGGGGAACTGAACACTGAAGCTTTCTTT. Together with reference TRBV19 and TRBJ1-1, the CDR3 gives the full variable domain: DGGITQSPKYLFRKEGQNVTLSCEQNLNHDAMYWYRQDPGQGLRLIYYSQIVNDFQKGDIAEGYSVSREKKESFPLTVTSAQKNPTAFYLCASSIEGELNTEAFFGQGTRLTVV.